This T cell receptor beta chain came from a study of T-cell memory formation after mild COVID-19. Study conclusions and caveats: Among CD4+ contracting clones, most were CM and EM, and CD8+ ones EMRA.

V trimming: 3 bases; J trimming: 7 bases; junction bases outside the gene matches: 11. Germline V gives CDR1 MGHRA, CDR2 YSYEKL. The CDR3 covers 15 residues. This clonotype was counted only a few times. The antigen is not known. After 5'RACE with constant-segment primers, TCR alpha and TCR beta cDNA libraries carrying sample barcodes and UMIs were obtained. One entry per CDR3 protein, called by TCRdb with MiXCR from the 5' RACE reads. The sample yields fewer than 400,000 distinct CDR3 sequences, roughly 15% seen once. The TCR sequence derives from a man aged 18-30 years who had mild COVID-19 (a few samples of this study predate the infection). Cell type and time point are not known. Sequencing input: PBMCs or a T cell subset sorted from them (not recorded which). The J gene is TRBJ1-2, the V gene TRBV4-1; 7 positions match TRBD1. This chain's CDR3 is CASSQVNRGSAGYTF. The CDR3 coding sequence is TGCGCCAGCAGCCAGGTGAACAGGGGCTCTGCTGGCTACACCTTC.